Listed below are T cell receptor beta chains from one sample, sequenced in a study of shared clonotypes between healthy human individuals. Sequencing used immunoSEQ multiplex PCR; TCRdb keeps in-frame clones, though not all of them. The sample has about 2.3 million clones; 85% to 95% are singletons. The sequencing sample was made of naive CD4+ T cells from PBMCs. The receptors originated from a man aged 18-30 years in good health. Some clones in this sample may be carry-over from other donors' samples. Both conserved end residues are part of each CDR3. A D gene is named only where the DNA matches it firmly. Some rows have no size entry. The others give once, few or many, or a class for an expanded clone.

clone_size	v_call	d_call	j_call	cdr3_aa	cdr3_nt
.	TRBV7-6	.	TRBJ1-3	CASSLRDRSGNTIYF	TGTGCCAGCAGCTTAAGGGACCGCTCTGGAAACACCATATATTTT
once	TRBV5-1	.	TRBJ1-4	CASSLAGQSATNEKLFF	TGCGCCAGCAGCTTGGCGGGGCAGTCTGCAACTAATGAAAAACTGTTTTTT
.	TRBV28	.	TRBJ1-2	CASSPPRAFDGYTF	TGTGCCAGCAGTCCGCCCAGGGCATTTGATGGCTACACCTTC
.	TRBV7-9	TRBD1	TRBJ1-2	CASSLQGEGGGYTF	TGTGCCAGCAGCCTTCAGGGGGAAGGAGGTGGCTACACCTTC
.	TRBV25-1	.	TRBJ1-3	CASSDPGAGNTIYF	TGTGCCAGCAGTGATCCGGGGGCTGGAAACACCATATATTTT
.	TRBV15	.	TRBJ2-1	CATSSRDNEQFF	TGTGCCACCAGCAGCCGCGACAATGAGCAGTTCTTC
.	TRBV28	TRBD2	TRBJ2-5	CASRSRTSGPRETQYF	TGTGCCAGCAGATCAAGGACTAGCGGGCCTCGGGAGACCCAGTACTTC
few	TRBV30	.	TRBJ1-1	CAWSQNYEAFF	TGTGCCTGGAGTCAGAACTATGAAGCTTTCTTT
.	TRBV20-1	TRBD2	TRBJ2-1	CGTSAYNEQFF	TGCGGCACTAGCGCCTACAATGAGCAGTTCTTC
.	TRBV11-2	TRBD2	TRBJ2-5	CASSAASGRGETQYF	TGTGCCAGCAGCGCCGCTAGCGGGAGGGGAGAGACCCAGTACTTC
.	TRBV4-3	TRBD2	TRBJ2-3	CASSREREGADTQYF	TGCGCCAGCAGCCGCGAGCGGGAAGGTGCAGATACGCAGTATTTT
.	TRBV2	TRBD2	TRBJ2-7	CASGSGEAVYEQYF	TGTGCCAGTGGGAGCGGGGAGGCGGTCTACGAGCAGTACTTC
once	TRBV27	TRBD1	TRBJ2-1	CASSLRGRDNEQFF	TGTGCCAGCTCCCTCAGGGGGCGCGACAATGAGCAGTTCTTC
.	TRBV28	TRBD1	TRBJ2-5	CASSFSGTGGQETQYF	TGTGCCAGCAGTTTCTCCGGGACAGGGGGGCAAGAGACCCAGTACTTC
.	TRBV4-1	.	TRBJ2-6	CASSQDGVVLTF	TGCGCCAGCAGCCAAGATGGAGTAGTCCTGACTTTC
.	TRBV29-1	.	TRBJ1-1	CSVERLLTDTEAFF	TGCAGCGTTGAACGCCTATTGACAGACACTGAAGCTTTCTTT
.	TRBV2	TRBD2	TRBJ2-1	CASSVLGGIEQFF	TGTGCCAGCAGTGTATTGGGGGGGATTGAGCAGTTCTTC
.	TRBV28	TRBD1	TRBJ1-2	CASSVGQGGGYTF	TGTGCCAGCAGTGTGGGACAGGGAGGCGGCTACACCTTC
.	TRBV7-2	.	TRBJ2-2	CASSYGVRTGELFF	TGTGCCAGCAGCTACGGGGTCAGGACCGGGGAGCTGTTTTTT
.	TRBV28	TRBD2	TRBJ2-2	CASSGRANTGELFF	TGTGCCAGCAGCGGGAGGGCGAACACCGGGGAGCTGTTTTTT
.	TRBV7-3	TRBD1	TRBJ2-3	CASSSSGTGGTDTQYF	TGTGCCAGCAGCTCTTCCGGGACAGGGGGCACAGATACGCAGTATTTT
few	TRBV4-1	.	TRBJ2-7	CASSALGTPYEQYF	TGCGCCAGCAGCGCCCTCGGGACACCCTACGAGCAGTACTTC